This T cell receptor beta chain was documented in a study of blood T cell repertoires in COVID-19. Study context: From the United States, Italy and Spain came samples of acute and convalescent COVID-19. T cells, B-cell-depleted T cells, or PBMCs provided the cDNA or gDNA that served as material.

V was clipped by 4 bases and J by 8 bases, with 13 bases between them. Germline lookup yields CDR1 KGHDR and CDR2 SFDVKD. CDR3 length: 14 amino acids. How the authors handled the data: From reference gene primer amplification, estimates of nucleated cell counts were derived. TCRdb's copy holds only in-frame clones and misses some; the assay was immunoSEQ multiplex PCR. That table supplies the V and J calls and clone size; D and trimming were determined from the DNA. The table has under 300,000 clones, 80% to 90% seen once. The rearrangement joins TRBV24-1 to TRBJ1-4; D is possibly TRBD1 (6 bases). The specimen sequenced was PBMCs or T cells enriched from blood (not recorded which). This receptor was obtained from a woman aged 45-65 years who had recovered from COVID-19. Here the CDR3 DNA reads TGTGCCACCAGTGACCCGGGACAAGCGGAAAAACTGTTTTTT. This translates into CATSDPGQAEKLFF.